Listed below are T cell receptor beta chains from one sample, sequenced in a study of cytomegalovirus exposure and HLA in healthy donors. Generated by immunoSEQ multiplex PCR, the TCRdb table keeps only in-frame clones and is missing some. The sample contains 180,000 or so clones, 75% to 80% of which appear only once. The material sequenced was PBMCs. The source of these receptors is a middle-aged man in good health and CMV-seropositive. CDR3s include the opening cysteine and the closing phenylalanine or tryptophan. Clone size appears in some rows only: once, few, many, or a class for an expanded clone.

v_gene: TRBV5-8
abundance: NA
j_gene: TRBJ1-3
CDR3aa: CAGSLGQAGNTIYF

v_gene: TRBV5-6
abundance: NA
j_gene: TRBJ2-6
CDR3aa: CASSFWGGRGSGANVLTF

v_gene: TRBV10-3
abundance: NA
j_gene: TRBJ2-3
CDR3aa: CAISFSGGTDTQYF

v_gene: TRBV5-1
abundance: NA
j_gene: TRBJ1-3
CDR3aa: CASSAQGSGNTIYF

v_gene: TRBV9
abundance: NA
j_gene: TRBJ2-5
CDR3aa: CASSVGTTSGAQETQYF

v_gene: TRBV19
abundance: few
j_gene: TRBJ1-1
CDR3aa: CASTEMNPGVSEAFF

v_gene: TRBV11-3
abundance: NA
j_gene: TRBJ2-6
CDR3aa: CASSPLTGYGANGLTF

v_gene: TRBV11-3
abundance: NA
j_gene: TRBJ2-7
CDR3aa: CASSPVSYEQYF

v_gene: TRBV9
abundance: once
j_gene: TRBJ2-1
CDR3aa: CASSVAGGTEQFF

v_gene: TRBV7-2
abundance: NA
j_gene: TRBJ2-3
CDR3aa: CASSRWTSGRASTDTQYF

v_gene: TRBV18
abundance: NA
j_gene: TRBJ1-2
CDR3aa: CASSPRTGAKGYTF

v_gene: TRBV28
abundance: NA
j_gene: TRBJ1-4
CDR3aa: CASSKDRATNEKLFF

v_gene: TRBV9
abundance: NA
j_gene: TRBJ1-2
CDR3aa: CASSVAWTGGDGYTF

v_gene: TRBV6-6
abundance: NA
j_gene: TRBJ2-7
CDR3aa: CASSYSSYEQYF

v_gene: TRBV11-2
abundance: NA
j_gene: TRBJ2-5
CDR3aa: CASSLSTSGSGQETQYF

v_gene: TRBV10-3
abundance: NA
j_gene: NA
CDR3aa: CAISESGGRSSYEQYF

v_gene: TRBV6-4
abundance: NA
j_gene: TRBJ2-6
CDR3aa: CASSPKPRSGANGLTF

v_gene: TRBV7-8
abundance: NA
j_gene: NA
CDR3aa: CASRSRGHEQYF

v_gene: TRBV27
abundance: NA
j_gene: TRBJ1-6
CDR3aa: CASSLRDRGSPLHF

v_gene: TRBV29-1
abundance: NA
j_gene: TRBJ2-3
CDR3aa: CSSGGYTDTQYF

v_gene: TRBV6-5
abundance: NA
j_gene: TRBJ2-3
CDR3aa: CASSSLNLAGVWYF

v_gene: TRBV29-1
abundance: NA
j_gene: TRBJ1-2
CDR3aa: CSVARVGYGYTF

v_gene: TRBV9
abundance: NA
j_gene: TRBJ1-2
CDR3aa: CASSVVPGPNYGYTF

v_gene: TRBV7-7
abundance: NA
j_gene: TRBJ2-3
CDR3aa: CASSQGGPSTDTQYF

v_gene: TRBV9
abundance: NA
j_gene: TRBJ2-7
CDR3aa: CASSVEGSGSGYEQYF

v_gene: TRBV6-5
abundance: NA
j_gene: TRBJ1-5
CDR3aa: CASSYTGTGGQPQHF

v_gene: TRBV7-9
abundance: NA
j_gene: TRBJ1-4
CDR3aa: CASSKGTGVTNEKLFF

v_gene: TRBV28
abundance: once
j_gene: TRBJ2-3
CDR3aa: CASSLARMAEGSTDTQYF

v_gene: TRBV6-5
abundance: NA
j_gene: TRBJ1-1
CDR3aa: CASRRGAGGTEAFF

v_gene: TRBV11-3
abundance: NA
j_gene: TRBJ2-7
CDR3aa: CASKAGGEQYF

v_gene: TRBV7-9
abundance: few
j_gene: TRBJ2-7
CDR3aa: CASQGANWEQYF

v_gene: TRBV19
abundance: once
j_gene: TRBJ2-7
CDR3aa: CASSIGTLVYEQYF

v_gene: TRBV10-1
abundance: NA
j_gene: TRBJ2-5
CDR3aa: CASSQGGQGPQETQYF

v_gene: TRBV2
abundance: NA
j_gene: NA
CDR3aa: CASRESYEQYF

v_gene: TRBV18
abundance: NA
j_gene: TRBJ1-2
CDR3aa: CASSPRGIYGYTF

v_gene: TRBV5-6
abundance: NA
j_gene: TRBJ2-7
CDR3aa: CASSLGDSHYEQYF

v_gene: TRBV9
abundance: once
j_gene: TRBJ2-1
CDR3aa: CASSPRTSSYNEQFF

v_gene: TRBV6-5
abundance: NA
j_gene: TRBJ2-7
CDR3aa: CASSSDPGTGGHEQYF

v_gene: TRBV7-9
abundance: NA
j_gene: TRBJ2-1
CDR3aa: CASSLGRGTYNEQFF

v_gene: TRBV9
abundance: NA
j_gene: TRBJ2-7
CDR3aa: CASSAQQGIAYEQYF

v_gene: TRBV6-5
abundance: NA
j_gene: TRBJ2-7
CDR3aa: CASSQGGTGFYEQYF

v_gene: TRBV18
abundance: once
j_gene: TRBJ2-5
CDR3aa: CASLDTKTLQETQYF

v_gene: TRBV19
abundance: NA
j_gene: TRBJ2-2
CDR3aa: CASSIKAGGLTGELFF

v_gene: TRBV14
abundance: NA
j_gene: TRBJ2-7
CDR3aa: CASSSGLVAYEQYF

v_gene: TRBV5-1
abundance: NA
j_gene: TRBJ2-7
CDR3aa: CASSLTGGRNEQYF

v_gene: TRBV25-1
abundance: NA
j_gene: TRBJ2-1
CDR3aa: CASSGGGLEGYNEQFF

v_gene: TRBV14
abundance: NA
j_gene: TRBJ1-2
CDR3aa: CASSQEFRALNYGYTF

v_gene: TRBV5-5
abundance: NA
j_gene: TRBJ1-4
CDR3aa: CASSKRAATNEKLFF

v_gene: TRBV7-9
abundance: NA
j_gene: TRBJ2-5
CDR3aa: CASSLGDLRETQYF

v_gene: TRBV2
abundance: NA
j_gene: TRBJ2-3
CDR3aa: CASSPTSGTTDTQYF

v_gene: TRBV7-9
abundance: NA
j_gene: TRBJ2-3
CDR3aa: CASSPAGLTYTDTQYF

v_gene: TRBV10-3
abundance: NA
j_gene: TRBJ2-1
CDR3aa: CAIGGRRSYNEQFF

v_gene: TRBV7-3
abundance: NA
j_gene: NA
CDR3aa: CASSLNAGGPYEQYF

v_gene: TRBV5-5
abundance: once
j_gene: TRBJ2-5
CDR3aa: CASSLTSGYQETQYF

v_gene: TRBV27
abundance: NA
j_gene: TRBJ2-2
CDR3aa: CASSPRGRDTGELFF

v_gene: TRBV10-2
abundance: once
j_gene: TRBJ2-5
CDR3aa: CASSDWLAPLEQYF

v_gene: TRBV11-3
abundance: NA
j_gene: TRBJ2-3
CDR3aa: CASNPPGLITDTQYF

v_gene: TRBV21-1
abundance: NA
j_gene: TRBJ2-7
CDR3aa: CASSIDFSEQYF

v_gene: TRBV9
abundance: once
j_gene: TRBJ2-2
CDR3aa: CASSSQGVGELFF